This passage covers 20 T cell receptor beta chains from one sample sequenced in a study of OX40 agonist ivuxolimab in advanced cancers. The table came from immunoSEQ multiplex PCR; TCRdb's copy has only in-frame clones and leaves some out. The table includes some 50,000 clones, less than 90% detected once. The source was CD4+ or CD8+ T cells sorted from blood, collected in a trial of the OX40 agonist ivuxolimab. The receptor set was obtained from an adult with an advanced solid tumor such as melanoma, head and neck, liver or kidney cancer.

The chain uses TRBV11-2 and TRBJ2-7, with 10 positions matching TRBD1. CDR1 is SGHAT, CDR2 FQNNGV, per germline. V was pared by 2 bases and J by 7 bases, with 14 bases of the junction left unmatched. This CDR3 has 17 residues. DNA for the CDR3: TGTGCCAGCAGCTTAAATTCGATGGGACAGGGGAAAAATGAGCAGTACTTC. Translating it yields CASSLNSMGQGKNEQYF.

This clone was recorded once. The chain recombines TRBV19 with TRBJ2-5; D possibly corresponds to TRBD1 (6 bases). V was trimmed by 6 bases and J by 0 bases, leaving 14 bases between them. The CDR3 covers 15 residues. Germline V CDR1 and CDR2: LNHDA, SQIVND (reference sequence). CDR3 sequence: CASSPTGTYQETQYF. For the CDR3, the DNA is TGTGCCAGTAGCCCAACCGGGACATACCAAGAGACCCAGTACTTC.

The rearrangement joins TRBV2 to TRBJ2-1; tentative D call: TRBD2 (6 bases). Trimming took 8 bases from V and 0 from J, leaving 14 bases between them. Per the germline V gene, CDR1 is SNHLY and CDR2 is FYNNEI. The CDR3 has 15 amino acids. The CDR3 DNA sequence: TGTGCCAGCCTCTTTCAGACTAGCTCCTACAATGAGCAGTTCTTC. This gives the protein CASLFQTSSYNEQFF. The variable domain in full, with the rest retrieved from reference TRBV2 and TRBJ2-1, is EPEVTQTPSHQVTQMGQEVILRCVPISNHLYFYWYRQILGQKVEFLVSFYNNEISEKSEIFDDQFSVERPDGSNFTLKIRSTKLEDSAMYFCASLFQTSSYNEQFFGPGTRLTVL.

The chain has TRBV7-9 and TRBJ2-2, with a tentative D call TRBD2 (5 bases). Trimming removed 5 bases from V and 5 bases from J, with 21 bases in between. CDR3 size: 17 residues. CDR1 and CDR2 from the germline V gene are SEHNR and FQNEAQ (reference sequence). CDR3 in DNA: TGTGCCAGCAGCGCGGCAACTAGGCAGCTGGGGACCGGGGAGCTGTTTTTT. It yields the protein CASSAATRQLGTGELFF.

V usage is TRBV28 and J usage is TRBJ2-7; possibly TRBD2 for D (6 bases). V lost 2 bases, J lost 5 bases, and 19 bases lay in between. This CDR3 is built from 16 residues. Germline V gene data show CDR1 as MDHEN and CDR2 as SYDVKM. CDR3 protein: CASSLRRGAGTHEQYF. The CDR3, as DNA: TGTGCCAGCAGTTTAAGGAGGGGCGCAGGAACCCACGAGCAGTACTTC.

The chain couples TRBV7-9 to TRBJ1-2, with D unclear. CDR1 and CDR2 (germline): SEHNR, FQNEAQ (reference sequence). The CDR3 is made up of 14 amino acids. Trimming stripped 5 bases from V and 4 bases from J, with 14 bases between. CDR3: CASSRTLGSYGYTF. CDR3 nucleotides: TGTGCCAGCAGCCGGACCCTGGGGAGCTATGGCTACACCTTC.

This clone has only a few counts. The genes are TRBV10-3 and TRBJ2-3, with D tentatively TRBD1 (5 bases). The CDR3 is 14 residues long. Between the trimmed V and J ends, which lost 4 bases and 2 bases, there was a span of 10 bases. CDR1 and CDR2 (germline): ENHRY, SYGVKD. The CDR3 nucleotides read TGTGCCATCAGTGGTCGACAGTCCACAGATACGCAGTATTTT. This translates into CAISGRQSTDTQYF.

The J gene is TRBJ2-7, the V gene TRBV20-1; the D gene is possibly TRBD1 (6 bases). The CDR3 is 10 residues long. The germline CDR1 and CDR2 sequences are DFQATT and SNEGSKA (reference sequence). DNA for the CDR3: TGCAGCACAGGGACCTACGAGCAGTACTTC. As protein: CSTGTYEQYF.

This CDR3 reads CASSWGRGGATYEQYF. Written as DNA, the CDR3 is TGTGCCAGCAGCTGGGGGAGGGGCGGGGCGACCTACGAGCAGTACTTC. J is TRBJ2-7 and V is TRBV5-4, with 7 bases fitting TRBD2. Germline trimming cut 3 bases from V and 2 bases from J; bases unmatched to any gene: 11. The CDR3 totals 16 residues. CDR1 is SGHNT, CDR2 YYREEE, per germline (reference sequence).

The chain combines TRBV5-1 with TRBJ1-1; 7 nucleotides line up with TRBD1. In germline, CDR1 is SGHRS, CDR2 YFSETQ. Trimming cost V 0 bases and J 0 bases; bases outside gene matches: 8. The CDR3 is made up of 17 amino acids. CDR3 amino acids: CASSLADREDLNTEAFF. In DNA, the CDR3 is TGCGCCAGCAGCTTGGCAGACAGGGAAGACTTGAACACTGAAGCTTTCTTT.

The rearrangement joins TRBV7-6 to TRBJ1-6; D gene ambiguous. This CDR3 has 14 residues. Germline-derived CDR1 and CDR2 are SGHVS and FNYEAQ. Trimming left V 5 bases short and J 6 bases short, with 11 bases between. The CDR3 DNA reads as TGTGCCAGCAGCGTCAGTGCTGGTAATTCACCCCTCCACTTT. Protein sequence: CASSVSAGNSPLHF. The entire variable domain, with the rest obtained from reference TRBV7-6 and TRBJ1-6, is as follows: GAGVSQSPRYKVTKRGQDVALRCDPISGHVSLYWYRQALGQGPEFLTYFNYEAQQDKSGLPNDRFSAERPEGSISTLTIQRTEQRDSAMYRCASSVSAGNSPLHFGNGTRLTVT.

This clone was counted only a few times. The chain links TRBV11-2 to TRBJ2-2, with no clear D. Germline CDR1 reads SGHAT; CDR2 reads FQNNGV. The CDR3 extends over 13 amino acids. The V and J ends lost 1 base and 7 bases respectively, with 7 bases between them. CDR3 in DNA: TGTGCCAGCAGCTTAGTCGTGGGCGGGGAGCTGTTTTTT. It encodes CASSLVVGGELFF.

The count of this clone is one. The V gene is TRBV4-2, the J gene TRBJ2-3, with a weak D call TRBD2 (7 bases). The CDR3 totals 16 residues. V lost 4 bases, J lost 2 bases, and 16 bases lay in between. In germline, CDR1 is LGHNA, CDR2 YNFKEQ. CDR3: CASSRIGGGPTDTQYF. The CDR3 region has the DNA TGTGCCAGCAGCCGTATAGGGGGGGGCCCCACAGATACGCAGTATTTT.

The J gene is TRBJ1-5, the V gene TRBV19, with 10 nucleotides matching TRBD1. Trimming cost V 7 bases and J 2 bases; bases outside gene matches: 2. In germline, CDR1 is LNHDA, CDR2 SQIVND (reference sequence). This CDR3 region has 14 residues. CDR3 amino acids: CASTGTGGNQPQHF. CDR3 DNA sequence: TGTGCCAGTACCGGGACAGGGGGCAATCAGCCCCAGCATTTT.

This chain's CDR3 is CAWRRTGSTEAFF. The DNA for the CDR3 is TGTGCCTGGAGACGGACAGGGAGCACTGAAGCTTTCTTT. The rearrangement uses TRBV30 and TRBJ1-1, with 8 bases lining up with TRBD1. The germline V gene encodes CDR1 GTSNPN and CDR2 SVGIG (reference sequence). V gave up 3 bases and J gave up 4 bases; unmatched junction bases: 4. The CDR3 sequence is 13 residues long.

The chain joins TRBV6-6 to TRBJ2-5; 7 nucleotides match TRBD2. The junction had 4 bases not matched to a gene; V was cut back by 4 bases and J by 5 bases. This CDR3 spans 13 amino acids. Looked up from germline, CDR1 is MNHNY and CDR2 is SVGAGI (reference sequence). CDR3 protein: CASSWGGLETQYF. The CDR3 coding sequence is TGTGCCAGCAGTTGGGGGGGGTTGGAGACCCAGTACTTC.

The gene calls are TRBV29-1 and TRBJ2-3, with D maybe TRBD1 (5 bases). The CDR3 has 13 residues. Trimming removed 6 bases from V and 3 bases from J, with 13 bases in between. Per the germline V gene, CDR1 is SQVTM and CDR2 is ANQGSEA. CDR3 nucleotides: TGCAGCGTCGTTGGTGGGGCGACAGATACGCAGTATTTT. It encodes CSVVGGATDTQYF.

DNA for the CDR3: TGTGCCAGCAGTAGATCCGACAGGGGGTGGGGCTACACCTTC. This sequence encodes CASSRSDRGWGYTF. The gene calls are TRBV6-5 and TRBJ1-2; 9 nucleotides match TRBD1. Germline V gene lookup returns CDR1 MNHEY and CDR2 SVGAGI. The ends lost 5 bases at V and 8 bases at J; junction bases unmatched: 9. This CDR3 has 14 amino acids.

The V gene is TRBV2, the J gene TRBJ1-2, with 9 bases identical to TRBD1. Germline loops: CDR1 SNHLY, CDR2 FYNNEI. Trimming cost V 5 bases and J 7 bases; bases outside gene matches: 11. The CDR3 is made up of 15 amino acids. CDR3 bases: TGTGCCAGCAGTAACAGTCCACAGGGGGCGAGTGGCTACACCTTC. This encodes CASSNSPQGASGYTF.

This clone was recorded once. The rearrangement uses TRBV5-4 and TRBJ1-4; D uncertain. V lost 0 bases to trimming and J lost 5 bases, with 8 bases between them. The CDR3 length is 14 residues. Germline CDR1 and CDR2: SGHNT and YYREEE (reference sequence). The CDR3 reads CASSLGGGNEKLFF. The CDR3 nucleotides read TGTGCCAGCAGCTTGGGGGGAGGCAATGAAAAACTGTTTTTT.